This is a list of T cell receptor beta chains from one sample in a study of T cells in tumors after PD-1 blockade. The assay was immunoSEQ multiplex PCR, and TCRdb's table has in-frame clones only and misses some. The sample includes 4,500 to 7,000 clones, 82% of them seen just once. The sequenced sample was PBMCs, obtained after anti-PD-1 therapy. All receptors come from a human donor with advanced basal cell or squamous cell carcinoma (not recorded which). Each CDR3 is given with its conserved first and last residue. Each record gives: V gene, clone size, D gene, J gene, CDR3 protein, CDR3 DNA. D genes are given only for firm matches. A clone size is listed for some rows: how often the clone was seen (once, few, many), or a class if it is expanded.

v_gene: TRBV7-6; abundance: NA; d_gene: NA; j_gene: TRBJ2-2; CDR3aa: CASSLRSGELFF; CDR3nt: TGTGCCAGCAGCTTAAGGTCCGGGGAGCTGTTTTTT
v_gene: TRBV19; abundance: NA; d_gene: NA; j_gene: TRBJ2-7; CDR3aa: CASSIAPGTYEQYF; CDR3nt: TGTGCCAGTAGTATAGCCCCCGGTACCTACGAGCAGTACTTC
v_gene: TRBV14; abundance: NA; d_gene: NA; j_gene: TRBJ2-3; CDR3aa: CASSPSTDTQYF; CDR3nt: TGTGCCAGCAGCCCTAGCACAGATACGCAGTATTTT
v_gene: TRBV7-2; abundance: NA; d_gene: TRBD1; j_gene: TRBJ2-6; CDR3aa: CASSLRTGAPSGANVLTF; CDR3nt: TGTGCCAGCAGCTTACGGACAGGGGCACCTAGTGGGGCCAACGTCCTGACTTTC
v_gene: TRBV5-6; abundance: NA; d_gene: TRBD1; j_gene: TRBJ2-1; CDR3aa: CASSGQGIWRNEQFF; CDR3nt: TGTGCCAGCTCCGGACAGGGAATTTGGCGCAATGAGCAGTTCTTC
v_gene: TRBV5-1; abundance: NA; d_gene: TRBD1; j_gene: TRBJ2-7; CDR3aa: CASSSRWDRGRYEQYF; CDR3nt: TGCGCCAGCAGCTCTAGATGGGACAGGGGGAGGTACGAGCAGTACTTC
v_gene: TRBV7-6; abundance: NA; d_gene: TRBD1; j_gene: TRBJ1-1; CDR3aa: CASSSIQGVRNTEAFF; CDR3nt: TGTGCCAGCAGCTCGATCCAGGGGGTTCGGAACACTGAAGCTTTCTTT
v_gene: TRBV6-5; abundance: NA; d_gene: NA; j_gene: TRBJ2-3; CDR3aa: CASSLQGTTDTQYF; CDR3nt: TGTGCCAGCAGTTTGCAGGGGACGACAGATACGCAGTATTTT
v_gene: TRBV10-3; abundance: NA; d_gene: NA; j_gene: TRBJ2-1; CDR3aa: CAISGKGANEQFF; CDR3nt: TGTGCCATCAGTGGGAAAGGGGCCAATGAGCAGTTCTTC
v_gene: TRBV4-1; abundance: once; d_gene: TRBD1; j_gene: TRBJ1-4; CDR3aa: CASSPRQGVATNEKLFF; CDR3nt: TGCGCCAGCAGCCCAAGACAGGGGGTTGCAACTAATGAAAAACTGTTTTTT
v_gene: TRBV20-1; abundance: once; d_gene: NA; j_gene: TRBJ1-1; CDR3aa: CSASPLDRTNTEAFF; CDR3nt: TGCAGTGCTAGTCCCCTCGACAGGACGAACACTGAAGCTTTCTTT
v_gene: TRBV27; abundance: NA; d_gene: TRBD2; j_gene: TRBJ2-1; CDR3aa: CASREGTSGGQIYNEQFF; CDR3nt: TGTGCCAGCAGGGAAGGGACTAGCGGGGGGCAGATTTACAATGAGCAGTTCTTC
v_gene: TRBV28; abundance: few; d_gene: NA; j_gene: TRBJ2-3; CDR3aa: CASSAPTEHTDTQYF; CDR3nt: TGTGCCAGCAGTGCCCCAACAGAGCACACAGATACGCAGTATTTT
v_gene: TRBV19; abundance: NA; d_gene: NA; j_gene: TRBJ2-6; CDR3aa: CASSIGAGEGVLTF; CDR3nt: TGTGCCAGTAGTATCGGGGCAGGGGAGGGCGTCCTGACTTTC
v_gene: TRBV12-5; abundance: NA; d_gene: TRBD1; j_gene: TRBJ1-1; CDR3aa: CASGLQGASLTEAFF; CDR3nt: TGTGCTAGTGGTTTGCAGGGGGCGAGTCTCACTGAAGCTTTCTTT
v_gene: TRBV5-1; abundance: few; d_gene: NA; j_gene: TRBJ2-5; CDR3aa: CASSLNGGSGETQYF; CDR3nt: TGCGCCAGCAGCTTGAACGGGGGCTCGGGAGAGACCCAGTACTTC
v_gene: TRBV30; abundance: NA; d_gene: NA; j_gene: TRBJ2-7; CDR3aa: CAWSKSSGRRNYEQYF; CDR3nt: TGTGCCTGGAGTAAATCTAGTGGGCGGCGTAACTACGAGCAGTACTTC
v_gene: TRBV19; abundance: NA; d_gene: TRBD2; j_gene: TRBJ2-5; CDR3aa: CASSIGLRGEQETQYF; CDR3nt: TGTGCCAGTAGTATCGGTCTGCGGGGGGAACAAGAGACCCAGTACTTC
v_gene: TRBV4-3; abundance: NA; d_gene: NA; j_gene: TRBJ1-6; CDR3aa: CASSQDAGGNSYNSPLHF; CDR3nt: TGCGCCAGCAGCCAAGACGCAGGTGGGAACTCCTATAATTCACCCCTCCACTTT